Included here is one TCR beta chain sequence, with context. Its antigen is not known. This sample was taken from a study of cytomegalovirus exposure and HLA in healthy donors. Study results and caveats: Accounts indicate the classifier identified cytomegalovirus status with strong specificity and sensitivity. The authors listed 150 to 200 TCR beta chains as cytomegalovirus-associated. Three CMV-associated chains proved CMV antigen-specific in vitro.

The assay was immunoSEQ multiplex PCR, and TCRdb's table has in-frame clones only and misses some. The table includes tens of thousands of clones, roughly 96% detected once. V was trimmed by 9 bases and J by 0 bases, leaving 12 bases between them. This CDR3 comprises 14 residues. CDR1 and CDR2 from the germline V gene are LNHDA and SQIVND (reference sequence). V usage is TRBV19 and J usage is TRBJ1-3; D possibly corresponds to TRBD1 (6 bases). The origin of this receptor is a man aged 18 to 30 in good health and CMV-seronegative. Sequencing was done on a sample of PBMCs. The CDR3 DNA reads TGTGCCAGGGGGGCAGGCGGCTCTGGAAACACCATATATTTT. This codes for CARGAGGSGNTIYF.